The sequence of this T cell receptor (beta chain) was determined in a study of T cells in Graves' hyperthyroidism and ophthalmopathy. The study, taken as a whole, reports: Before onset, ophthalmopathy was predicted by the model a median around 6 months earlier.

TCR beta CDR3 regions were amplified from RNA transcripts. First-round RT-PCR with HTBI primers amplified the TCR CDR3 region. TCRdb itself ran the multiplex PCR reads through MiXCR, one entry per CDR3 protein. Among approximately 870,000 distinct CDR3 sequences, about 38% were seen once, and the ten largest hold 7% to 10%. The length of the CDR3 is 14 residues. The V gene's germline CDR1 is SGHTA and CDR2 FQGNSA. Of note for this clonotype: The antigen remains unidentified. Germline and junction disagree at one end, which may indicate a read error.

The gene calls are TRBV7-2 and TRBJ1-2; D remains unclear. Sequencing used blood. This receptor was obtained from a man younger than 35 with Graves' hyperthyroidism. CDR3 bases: TGCGCCAGCAGCCATCCTACAAGTTCAACCGGCTACACCTTC. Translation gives CASSHPTSSTGYTF.